Following are 29 T cell receptor beta chains from one sample sequenced in a study of CD8 T cells in ankylosing spondylitis. TCRdb analysed the 5' RACE reads with MiXCR anew, one entry per CDR3 protein. The sample has about 35,000 distinct CDR3 sequences, around 10% seen once. Sequences were obtained from blood, either unsorted or a sorted T cell fraction (not recorded which). The receptors shown here come from a male donor with ankylosing spondylitis or in good health (not recorded which).

This clonotype was picked up many times. The chain links TRBV6-1 to TRBJ2-7; 7 bases fit TRBD2. V dropped 6 bases and J dropped 3; count of bases not matched to a gene: 11. This CDR3 region has 15 residues. Germline values: CDR1 MNHNS, CDR2 SASEGT. CDR3 DNA: TGTGCCAGCAGGCGGGGGACTGCCGTTGGCTACGAGCAGTACTTC. This translates into CASRRGTAVGYEQYF.

This clonotype was recorded many times. The chain uses TRBV6-2 or TRBV6-3 and TRBJ2-3; D assignment may be TRBD1 or TRBD2 (5 bases each). Germline loops: CDR1 MNHEY, CDR2 SVGEGT. V lost 2 bases to trimming and J lost 8 bases, with 11 bases between them. The CDR3 covers 13 residues. The CDR3 sequence: CASSYGGEGTQYF. The CDR3 DNA is TGTGCCAGCAGTTACGGGGGAGAAGGTACGCAGTATTTT.

The chain uses TRBV12-3 or TRBV12-4 and TRBJ1-6; a weak D match, TRBD1 (5 bases). The CDR3 covers 15 residues. The ends were cut back, 6 bases at V and 9 bases at J, with 18 bases in the middle. Here the CDR3 DNA reads TGTGCCAGCAGCACCCAGGGCAGGGTCGGTTCACCCCTCCACTTT. This gives the protein CASSTQGRVGSPLHF.

This clonotype was recorded at least ten times. The J gene is TRBJ2-5, the V gene TRBV7-9; D uncertain. Trimming took off 1 base at V and 1 base at J, with 13 bases between the two ends. Germline V gene data show CDR1 as SEHNR and CDR2 as FQNEAQ (reference sequence). This CDR3 comprises 16 residues. CDR3 sequence reads: CASSLGSGVIQETQYF. The CDR3 bases are TGTGCCAGCAGCTTAGGATCCGGAGTAATCCAAGAGACCCAGTACTTC.

The sample holds many counts of this clonotype. The chain couples TRBV2 to TRBJ2-5, with D tentatively TRBD1 (5 bases). CDR3 length: 16 amino acids. Trimming stripped 6 bases from V and 5 bases from J, with 22 bases between. The V gene's germline CDR1 is SNHLY and CDR2 FYNNEI. CDR3 loop: CASSPPVGPQWETQYF. CDR3 DNA: TGTGCCAGCAGCCCCCCGGTGGGGCCACAGTGGGAGACCCAGTACTTC.

This clonotype was recorded at least ten times. J is TRBJ2-3 and V is TRBV7-2; TRBD2 is a possible D gene (7 bases). From germline, CDR1 is SGHTA and CDR2 FQGNSA. The germline V and J ends were trimmed by 5 bases and 3 bases, with 15 bases remaining between them. The length of the CDR3 is 15 residues. The CDR3 spells CASSNGRGPTDTQYF. As DNA, the CDR3 is TGTGCCAGCAGCAACGGGCGGGGGCCGACAGATACGCAGTATTTT.

This clonotype was found many times. CDR3 residues: CASSLGPRRNTGELFF. CDR3 DNA sequence: TGCGCCAGCAGCTTGGGTCCCAGACGAAACACCGGGGAGCTGTTTTTT. This rearrangement joins TRBV5-1 to TRBJ2-2, with D hard to call. This CDR3 has 16 residues. In germline, CDR1 is SGHRS, CDR2 YFSETQ. Deletions cut 0 bases from V and 2 bases from J, with 11 bases between.

This clonotype was seen ten or more times. The gene calls are TRBV14 and TRBJ2-7; no reliable D call. The CDR3 loop spans 11 amino acids. Looked up from germline, CDR1 is SGHDN and CDR2 is FVKESK. The V and J ends lost 4 bases and 3 bases respectively, with 4 bases between them. Written as DNA, the CDR3 is TGTGCCAGCAGCCGCTACTACGAGCAGTACTTC. This sequence encodes CASSRYYEQYF.

This clonotype was recorded at least ten times. The chain uses TRBV4-1 and TRBJ2-1; D is unclear. V shed 4 bases and J shed 1 base, with 17 bases lying between them. The CDR3 has 17 residues. From germline, CDR1 is MGHRA and CDR2 YSYEKL. The CDR3 is CASSLPGPALSYNEQFF. Here the CDR3 DNA reads TGCGCCAGCAGCCTCCCTGGGCCAGCGCTTTCCTACAATGAGCAGTTCTTC.

This clonotype was detected many times. The V and J genes are TRBV5-5 and TRBJ2-7; D ambiguous. From germline, CDR1 is SGHKS and CDR2 YYEKEE (reference sequence). V dropped 4 bases and J dropped 2 bases, with 7 bases sitting between them. This CDR3 contains 12 residues. DNA of the CDR3: TGTGCCAGCAGCCCCGGAACCTACGAGCAGTACTTC. Its protein product is CASSPGTYEQYF.

This clonotype was seen repeatedly, ten times or more. The chain combines TRBV29-1 with TRBJ2-1; the D call may be TRBD1 or TRBD2 (5 bases each). CDR3 length equals 20 residues. V shed 3 bases and J shed 4 bases, with 31 bases lying between them. Germline loops: CDR1 SQVTM, CDR2 ANQGSEA. The CDR3 sequence is CSVDSGTWRRHILKYNEQFF. As DNA, the CDR3 is TGCAGCGTTGACTCCGGGACCTGGCGCCGGCATATCCTTAAGTACAATGAGCAGTTCTTC.

Ten or more counts support this clonotype. The V call is TRBV19, the J call TRBJ1-2; 7 nucleotides agree with TRBD1. Losses at the gene ends were 4 bases for V and 7 bases for J; bases not matched to a gene: 12. This CDR3 contains 15 residues. Germline CDR1 reads LNHDA; CDR2 reads SQIVND (reference sequence). The DNA of the CDR3 is TGTGCCAGTAGTAAAAGGGGACAGAGGCAACCTGGCTACACCTTC. Its translation: CASSKRGQRQPGYTF.

The J gene is TRBJ2-3, the V gene TRBV5-1; TRBD2 agrees at 7 bases. Trimming took 4 bases from V and 5 from J; bases not matched to a gene: 10. The germline gives CDR1 SGHRS, CDR2 YFSETQ. The CDR3 contains 15 residues. The DNA of the CDR3 is TGCGCCAGCAGCCGAACGCTGGGAGGGATAGATACGCAGTATTTT. It is translated as CASSRTLGGIDTQYF.

This clonotype turned up a few times. CDR3 DNA sequence: TGCGCCAGCAGCGCGCGGGAGAGCTCCTACAATGAGCAGTTCTTC. This codes for CASSARESSYNEQFF. V and J are TRBV5-1 and TRBJ2-1; 7 nucleotides match TRBD2. After removal of 4 bases from V and 0 bases from J, the junction contained 4 bases not matched to a gene. The CDR3 extends over 15 amino acids. Germline-derived CDR1 and CDR2 are SGHRS and YFSETQ.

There are many counts of this clonotype. J is TRBJ1-1 and V is TRBV15, with unresolved D. Trimming cost V 1 base and J 1 base, with 13 bases left between them. Germline V gives CDR1 LNHNV, CDR2 YYDKDF (reference sequence). The CDR3 length is 16 residues. CDR3 nucleotide sequence: TGTGCCACCAGCAGAGGAGGGAATGAAGCGAACACTGAAGCTTTCTTT. This sequence encodes CATSRGGNEANTEAFF.

This clonotype has a count of ten or more. This chain uses TRBV6-2 or TRBV6-3 with TRBJ1-5; weak D call: TRBD1 (5 bases). V lost 8 bases, J lost 2 bases, and 19 bases lay in between. CDR3 length: 16 amino acids. The germline V gene has CDR1 MNHEY and CDR2 SVGEGT. CDR3 sequence: CASWGSDPMGNQPQHF. CDR3 coding DNA: TGTGCCAGCTGGGGGAGCGATCCCATGGGCAATCAGCCCCAGCATTTT.

Details on this clonotype: One end of the junction varies from germline; a read error may be responsible. The gene calls are TRBV7-7 and TRBJ2-1, with D perhaps TRBD2 (6 bases). Germline CDR1 is SSHAT and CDR2 is FNYEAQ (reference sequence). The CDR3 runs to 15 residues. The CDR3 loop reads CASSPGTLAYNEQFF. CDR3 nucleotide sequence: TGTGCTAGCAGCCCCGGGACTCTCGCTTACAATGAGCAGTTCTTC.

This clonotype was recorded many times. The chain combines TRBV4-1 with TRBJ1-5; D might be TRBD1 (6 bases). The CDR3 contains 16 residues. The germline V gene has CDR1 MGHRA and CDR2 YSYEKL. The germline V and J ends were trimmed by 1 base and 7 bases, with 17 bases remaining between them. The CDR3 sequence: CASSQGYVGGGQPQHF. CDR3 nucleotides: TGCGCCAGCAGCCAAGGGTATGTGGGGGGCGGCCAGCCCCAGCATTTT.

There are many counts of this clonotype. V and J are TRBV5-1 and TRBJ2-5, with TRBD1 identical over 7 bases. The CDR3 consists of 15 residues. Germline CDR1 SGHRS, CDR2 YFSETQ. The junction had 9 bases not matched to a gene; V was cut back by 3 bases and J by 4 bases. DNA of the CDR3: TGCGCCAGCAGCTCTACAGGGGACCCGGGAGAGACCCAGTACTTC. Protein product: CASSSTGDPGETQYF.

This clonotype was seen ten or more times. The gene calls are TRBV5-6 and TRBJ2-3; D uncertain. CDR3 length: 13 amino acids. Trimming stripped 1 base from V and 2 bases from J, with 5 bases between. In germline, CDR1 is SGHDT, CDR2 YYEEEE. The CDR3 nucleotides are TGTGCCAGCAGCTTGTTCACCACAGATACGCAGTATTTT. This encodes CASSLFTTDTQYF.

This chain links TRBV7-3 with TRBJ2-1; D is ambiguous. The CDR3 extends over 15 amino acids. V lost 3 bases to trimming and J lost 0 bases, with 9 bases between them. Germline assignment: CDR1 SGHTA and CDR2 FQGTGA. In DNA, the CDR3 is TGTGCCAGCAGCTTGTCGCCGCCCTCCTACAATGAGCAGTTCTTC. Translating it yields CASSLSPPSYNEQFF. The full variable domain, completed using reference TRBV7-3 and TRBJ2-1, is GAGVSQTPSNKVTEKGKYVELRCDPISGHTALYWYRQSLGQGPEFLIYFQGTGAADDSGLPNDRFFAVRPEGSVSTLKIQRTERGDSAVYLCASSLSPPSYNEQFFGPGTRLTVL.

This clonotype has more than one count but fewer than ten. The chain is built from TRBV20-1 and TRBJ2-7, with D unresolved. CDR3 size: 12 residues. V was shortened by 3 bases and J by 5 bases, with 11 bases between the two germline ends. Germline CDR1 is DFQATT and CDR2 is SNEGSKA (reference sequence). The CDR3 DNA reads as TGCAGTGCTAGTTTAAGGGCCGACGAGCAGTACTTC. It is translated as CSASLRADEQYF.

At least ten counts were recorded for this clonotype. The chain joins TRBV5-1 to TRBJ2-5; no firm D call. CDR3 length: 14 residues. Trimming stripped 0 bases from V and 0 bases from J, with 6 bases between. Looked up from germline, CDR1 is SGHRS and CDR2 is YFSETQ. DNA for the CDR3: TGCGCCAGCAGCTTGGAGAAACACCAAGAGACCCAGTACTTC. Translated: CASSLEKHQETQYF.

Many counts were recorded for this clonotype. The V and J genes are TRBV29-1 and TRBJ1-2; 7 bases line up with TRBD1. Germline CDR1 is SQVTM and CDR2 is ANQGSEA. The CDR3 consists of 12 residues. V trimming: 4 bases; J trimming: 3 bases; junction bases outside the gene matches: 2. This CDR3 is CSVAQGDYGYTF. The CDR3 DNA sequence: TGCAGCGTTGCGCAGGGGGACTATGGCTACACCTTC. The variable domain in full, completed from reference TRBV29-1 and TRBJ1-2, reads SAVISQKPSRDICQRGTSLTIQCQVDSQVTMMFWYRQQPGQSLTLIATANQGSEATYESGFVIDKFPISRPNLTFSTLTVSNMSPEDSSIYLCSVAQGDYGYTFGSGTRLTVV.

This clonotype was counted many times. The chain employs TRBV4-3 and TRBJ2-2, with D tentatively TRBD2 (5 bases). Trimming shortened V by 1 base and J by 6 bases, and 15 bases separated the two germline ends. Germline values: CDR1 LGHNA, CDR2 YSLEER. The CDR3 is 16 residues long. The CDR3 sequence is CASSQVAGEFPGELFF. The CDR3 bases are TGCGCCAGCAGCCAAGTAGCTGGGGAGTTCCCCGGGGAGCTGTTTTTT.

This clonotype came up many times. This chain links TRBV27 with TRBJ1-1; D not resolved. V was trimmed by 3 bases and J by 8 bases, leaving 10 bases between them. Germline V gene lookup returns CDR1 MNHEY and CDR2 SMNVEV (reference sequence). This CDR3 contains 12 residues. DNA of the CDR3: TGTGCCAGCAGTTTCTTCGACGTAGAAGCTTTCTTT. Its translation is CASSFFDVEAFF.

In this sample, this clonotype turned up many times. The chain combines TRBV6-1 with TRBJ1-6; 7 nucleotides line up with TRBD1. Germline values: CDR1 MNHNS, CDR2 SASEGT. The CDR3 has 15 residues. V lost 6 bases to trimming and J lost 6 bases; unmatched junction nucleotides: 8. The CDR3 reads CASSNAGTVNSPLHF. For the CDR3, the DNA is TGTGCCAGCAGCAACGCCGGGACAGTTAATTCACCCCTCCACTTT.

This clonotype has ten or more counts. This sequence joins TRBV12-3 or TRBV12-4 and TRBJ1-4; TRBD1 might be the D (5 bases). V lost 3 bases, J lost 6 bases, and 8 bases lay in between. The CDR3 is 13 residues long. The CDR3 DNA follows: TGTGCCAGCAGTTTCATGGGGGATGAAAAACTGTTTTTT. This translates into CASSFMGDEKLFF.

In its sample, this clonotype was seen many times. This rearrangement joins TRBV20-1 to TRBJ2-1; 9 nucleotides align to TRBD2. Germline CDR1 is DFQATT and CDR2 is SNEGSKA (reference sequence). The CDR3 has 15 amino acids. With V trimmed by 5 bases and J by 4 bases, 9 bases remained unmatched. This CDR3 reads CSAFTAGGPYNEQFF. The CDR3 DNA reads as TGCAGTGCTTTTACCGCGGGAGGGCCATACAATGAGCAGTTCTTC.